These T cell receptor beta chains were read from a single sample in a study of early T cells in non-severe SARS-CoV-2 infection. In TCRdb, the 5' RACE reads were re-called with MiXCR into one record per CDR3 protein. The repertoire has over 25,000 distinct CDR3 sequences, around 5% of them found once; the top ten carry approximately 6.3%. Sequencing was performed on whole blood. These receptor sequences come from an adult who was a healthcare worker with PCR-confirmed SARS-CoV-2 infection or an uninfected control (not recorded which). CDR3s include the opening cysteine and the closing phenylalanine or tryptophan. A D gene is named only where the DNA matches it firmly. The listing skips clone size in some rows; elsewhere it reads once, few, many or a size class.

D,size,J,V,CDR3,DNA
NA,NA,TRBJ1-5,TRBV6-5,CASSYGGNQPQHF,TGTGCCAGCAGTTACGGGGGGAATCAGCCCCAGCATTTT
NA,medium-sized,TRBJ2-7,TRBV12-3/TRBV12-4,CASSTQGYEQYF,TGTGCCAGCAGTACACAGGGATACGAGCAGTACTTC
TRBD1,NA,TRBJ1-4,TRBV3-1,CASSQRTGDGEKLFF,TGTGCCAGCAGCCAAAGGACAGGGGATGGGGAAAAACTGTTTTTT
NA,many,TRBJ1-1,TRBV6-6,CASRGQGEAFF,TGTGCCAGCAGAGGTCAGGGTGAAGCTTTCTTT
NA,many,TRBJ2-3,TRBV6-2/TRBV6-3,CASSYSPGAGTDTQYF,TGTGCCAGCAGTTACTCACCCGGGGCTGGCACAGATACGCAGTATTTT
NA,many,TRBJ2-7,TRBV5-6,CASSSQYTEQYF,TGTGCCAGCAGCTCGCAGTACACCGAGCAGTACTTC
NA,many,TRBJ1-1,TRBV5-1,CASSPGQSEAFF,TGCGCCAGCAGCCCCGGACAGTCTGAAGCTTTCTTT
NA,few,TRBJ1-1,TRBV27,CASSQNGATEAFF,TGTGCCAGCAGCCAAAATGGGGCCACTGAAGCTTTCTTT
NA,many,TRBJ2-7,TRBV10-3,CAISPEGVYEQYF,TGTGCCATCAGCCCAGAGGGGGTATACGAGCAGTACTTC
NA,many,TRBJ2-1,TRBV6-1,CASSETGWSSYNEQFF,TGTGCCAGCAGTGAAACGGGGTGGAGCTCCTACAATGAGCAGTTCTTC
TRBD2,few,TRBJ2-3,TRBV11-3,CASSLMASGRSTDTQYF,TGTGCCAGCAGCTTGATGGCTAGCGGGAGGTCCACAGATACGCAGTATTTT
NA,many,TRBJ1-4,TRBV7-8,CASSVKRVGATEKLFF,TGTGCCAGCAGCGTAAAAAGGGTCGGGGCTACCGAAAAACTGTTTTTT
NA,medium-sized,TRBJ2-7,TRBV19,CASSPRRGVEDEQYF,TGTGCCAGTAGTCCTCGGCGGGGTGTGGAGGACGAGCAGTACTTC
NA,few,TRBJ2-4,TRBV4-2,CASSQDEGVVVKNIQYF,TGTGCCAGCAGCCAAGATGAAGGTGTGGTAGTCAAAAACATTCAGTACTTC
NA,few,TRBJ1-2,TRBV12-3/TRBV12-4,CASTQTASYGYTF,TGTGCCAGCACCCAGACAGCCTCCTATGGCTACACCTTC
NA,few,TRBJ2-3,TRBV6-1,CASSGTVLGPTPGTQYF,TGTGCCAGCTCCGGGACGGTTCTCGGCCCGACCCCCGGGACGCAGTATTTT
TRBD1,few,TRBJ1-1,TRBV6-5,CASRNRGKGSEAFF,TGTGCCAGCAGGAACAGGGGGAAGGGATCTGAAGCTTTCTTT
NA,many,TRBJ1-4,TRBV5-1,CASSLVAGVIEKLFF,TGCGCCAGCAGCTTGGTGGCAGGGGTTATTGAAAAACTGTTTTTT
NA,many,TRBJ2-5,TRBV12-3/TRBV12-4,CASSPSTPQETQYF,TGTGCCAGCAGCCCCTCGACGCCACAAGAGACCCAGTACTTC
NA,NA,TRBJ2-1,TRBV29-1,CSVEIGGRYNEQFF,TGCAGCGTTGAAATAGGGGGAAGGTACAATGAGCAGTTCTTC
NA,many,TRBJ1-1,TRBV11-3,CASSARNTEAFF,TGTGCCAGCTCCGCGAGGAACACTGAAGCTTTCTTT
NA,many,TRBJ2-2,TRBV7-6,CASSFSGRTAGELFF,TGTGCCAGCAGCTTCTCCGGAAGGACCGCCGGGGAGCTGTTTTTT
NA,many,TRBJ1-5,TRBV18,CASSPPERPNQPQHF,TGTGCCAGCTCACCACCGGAGAGACCAAATCAGCCCCAGCATTTT
NA,many,TRBJ2-3,TRBV5-5,CASSLNDRGTDTQYF,TGTGCCAGCAGCTTGAACGACCGGGGCACAGATACGCAGTATTTT
TRBD1,many,TRBJ1-5,TRBV19,CASGRTGWGHQPQHF,TGTGCCAGCGGAAGGACAGGCTGGGGGCATCAGCCCCAGCATTTT
NA,many,TRBJ1-2,TRBV18,CASSPPDRGYTF,TGTGCCAGCTCACCACCGGACCGCGGCTACACCTTC
TRBD2,many,TRBJ2-1,TRBV7-9,CAGGGTTAYEQFF,TGTGCCGGGGGAGGGACGACGGCGTATGAGCAGTTCTTC
NA,many,TRBJ1-4,TRBV30,CAWSFGRDEKLFF,TGTGCCTGGAGTTTCGGCCGAGATGAAAAACTGTTTTTT
NA,NA,TRBJ1-4,TRBV20-1,CSADLGEKLFF,TGCAGTGCGGACCTTGGAGAAAAACTGTTTTTT
NA,few,TRBJ2-5,TRBV19,CASSMGGRETQYF,TGTGCCAGTAGTATGGGGGGCCGAGAGACCCAGTACTTC
NA,many,TRBJ1-1,TRBV12-3/TRBV12-4,CASSRKSGDTEAFF,TGTGCCAGCAGTCGAAAGTCCGGAGACACTGAAGCTTTCTTT
TRBD1,many,TRBJ2-2,TRBV24-1,CATSDSGQYTGELFF,TGTGCCACCAGTGATTCGGGACAGTACACCGGGGAGCTGTTTTTT
NA,NA,TRBJ2-6,TRBV5-4,CASSPDGSGANVLTF,TGTGCCAGCAGCCCGGACGGATCTGGGGCCAACGTCCTGACTTTC
NA,many,TRBJ1-2,TRBV19,CASSIGDRVYGYTF,TGTGCCAGTAGTATAGGGGACCGTGTATATGGCTACACCTTC
TRBD2,many,TRBJ2-3,TRBV5-4,CASSTGLDRSDTQYF,TGTGCCAGCAGCACGGGACTAGATCGGTCGGATACGCAGTATTTT
NA,NA,TRBJ2-1,TRBV6-1,CASSASWSYNEQFF,TGTGCCAGCAGTGCTAGCTGGTCCTACAATGAGCAGTTCTTC
NA,many,TRBJ2-1,TRBV11-3,CASSDVAMGSYNEQFF,TGTGCCAGCAGCGACGTAGCGATGGGTTCCTACAATGAGCAGTTCTTC
NA,many,TRBJ1-1,TRBV24-1,CATSVGGGGTEAFF,TGTGCCACCAGTGTCGGGGGGGGTGGCACTGAAGCTTTCTTT
NA,many,TRBJ2-3,TRBV5-1,CASSLEAQGPYSDTQYF,TGCGCCAGCAGCTTGGAAGCTCAGGGACCTTACTCAGATACGCAGTATTTT
TRBD2,many,TRBJ2-5,TRBV29-1,CSVRLAEYQETQYF,TGCAGCGTAAGACTAGCGGAGTACCAAGAGACCCAGTACTTC
NA,few,TRBJ2-5,TRBV5-1,CASSLVIGLSGQETQYF,TGCGCCAGCAGCTTGGTGATTGGCCTATCGGGCCAAGAGACCCAGTACTTC
NA,NA,TRBJ2-1,TRBV7-8,CANSLAGAYYNEQFF,TGTGCCAACAGCTTAGCCGGGGCCTACTACAATGAGCAGTTCTTC
NA,NA,TRBJ2-5,TRBV3-1,CASSQLGEETQYF,TGTGCCAGCAGCCAGCTGGGGGAGGAGACCCAGTACTTC
NA,few,TRBJ2-5,TRBV12-3/TRBV12-4,CASSPAIGRPETQYF,TGTGCCAGCAGTCCCGCTATTGGTCGTCCAGAGACCCAGTACTTC